The clone carrying this T cell receptor beta chain was observed many times. The data were taken from a study of T cell repertoires in cytomegalovirus infection. TCRdb ran MiXCR on the reads and lists one entry per CDR3 protein. The top ten hold around 2.6% of the sample, which has roughly 320,000 distinct CDR3 sequences, roughly 9.3% seen once. V shed 6 bases and J shed 5 bases, with 20 bases lying between them. The CDR3 runs to 16 residues. From germline, CDR1 is SGHTA and CDR2 FQGTGA. The gene calls are TRBV7-3 and TRBJ2-1, with D possibly called TRBD1 or TRBD2 (5 bases each). Sequences were obtained from PBMCs. The source of this sequence is a human donor in good health (CMV status not recorded). Some clones in this sample may be carry-over from other donors' samples. Written as DNA, the CDR3 is TGTGCCAGCAGTTTGGGACCTAGGGGCTATAACAATGAGCAGTTCTTC. This sequence encodes CASSLGPRGYNNEQFF.